The 30 T cell receptor beta chains given below trace back to one sample, sequenced in a study of brain T cells in children with intractable seizures. TCRdb's copy holds only in-frame clones and misses some; the assay was immunoSEQ multiplex PCR. The sample lists about 340,000 clones, roughly 92% occurring once. The time point: blood from clinic visit 5 months post-surgery; TSC patient then seizure free. This specimen was peripheral blood, taken 4 to 6 months after surgery. The receptor source for this set is a boy younger than two with tuberous sclerosis and intractable seizures.

V gene TRBV12-2 combines with J gene TRBJ1-2; TRBD1 is the table's D call and was not checked against the DNA. TRBV12-2 is a pseudogene segment. The CDR3 consists of 19 residues. CDR3 protein: CASRPRVGTAKTNNYGYTF. The CDR3 DNA reads TGTGCAAGTCGCCCTAGGGTTGGGACAGCTAAAACTAACAACTATGGCTACACCTTC.

The gene calls are TRBV27 and TRBJ2-1; TRBD1 matches at 9 bases. The trim removed 6 bases at V and 3 bases at J, leaving 12 bases unmatched. CDR1 is MNHEY, CDR2 SMNVEV, per germline (reference sequence). The CDR3 length is 17 residues. The CDR3 is CASRREPGQGYYNEQFF. The DNA for the CDR3 is TGTGCCAGCAGACGCGAACCGGGACAGGGTTACTACAATGAGCAGTTCTTC.

This rearrangement joins TRBV30 to TRBJ1-1; TRBD1 matches at 7 bases. The CDR3 is made up of 13 amino acids. J lost 4 bases, V lost 5 bases, and 7 bases had no gene match. Germline V gives CDR1 GTSNPN, CDR2 SVGIG (reference sequence). CDR3 DNA: TGTGCCTGGGAAAGGGGGCGCGGCACTGAAGCTTTCTTT. Translating gives CAWERGRGTEAFF.

CDR3 in amino acids: CAWSVPAGGGAGELFF. The CDR3 DNA reads as TGTGCCTGGAGTGTACCGGCGGGGGGAGGGGCCGGGGAGCTGTTTTTT. The chain couples TRBV30 to TRBJ2-2; 8 bases map to TRBD2. Per germline, CDR1 GTSNPN and CDR2 SVGIG (reference sequence). The CDR3 is 16 residues long. V lost 0 bases, J lost 6 bases, and 9 bases stayed unmatched.

This clone has just one count. This chain connects TRBV19 to TRBJ2-5; D unresolved. V shed 5 bases and J shed 4 bases, with 17 bases lying between them. The CDR3 runs 15 residues. Germline V CDR1 and CDR2: LNHDA, SQIVND (reference sequence). The CDR3 bases are TGTGCCAGTAGTGGATCTTGGGCTTTCGGAGAGACCCAGTACTTC. This gives the protein CASSGSWAFGETQYF.

The chain is built from TRBV24-1 and TRBJ1-5; 7 bases map to TRBD1. V shed 4 bases and J 6 bases; nucleotides not matched to a gene: 8. CDR1 and CDR2 (germline): KGHDR, SFDVKD. The CDR3 has 15 amino acids. The chain's CDR3 is CATSDPRGAGQPQHF. The CDR3 coding sequence is TGTGCCACCAGTGACCCCAGGGGGGCAGGTCAGCCCCAGCATTTT.

This clone was seen just once. DNA of the CDR3: TGTGCCAGCAGTTTCATCATTGATGAGCAGTTCTTC. Encoded protein: CASSFIIDEQFF. The chain links TRBV12-3 or TRBV12-4 to TRBJ2-1; D is uncertain. V lost 3 bases and J 8 bases, leaving 8 bases between the germline ends. The CDR3 has 12 amino acids.

The CDR3 DNA follows: TGTGCCAGTAGTCCTCGTCTTACTAGCGGGGATTACAATGAGCAGTTCTTC. As protein: CASSPRLTSGDYNEQFF. The chain links TRBV19 to TRBJ2-1; 10 bases align to TRBD2. Trimming cost V 5 bases and J 4 bases; bases outside gene matches: 11. CDR1 is LNHDA, CDR2 SQIVND, per germline (reference sequence). CDR3 size: 17 residues.

This chain joins TRBV10-1 and TRBJ2-3, with a tentative D call TRBD2 (7 bases). CDR1 WNHNN and CDR2 SYGVQD come from the germline V gene (reference sequence). Trimming cost V 7 bases and J 2 bases, with 19 bases left between them. The CDR3 covers 16 residues. The CDR3 DNA reads TGCGCCAGCACCCGAGGGGGGGGGAGAAACACAGATACGCAGTATTTT. Its translation is CASTRGGGRNTDTQYF.

The chain carries TRBV7-9 and TRBJ1-1; D perhaps matches TRBD1 (6 bases). In germline, CDR1 is SEHNR, CDR2 FQNEAQ (reference sequence). The V and J ends lost 5 bases and 4 bases respectively, with 20 bases between them. CDR3 length equals 16 residues. The CDR3 sequence is CASSKDRLVRSTEAFF. The CDR3 nucleotides read TGTGCCAGCAGCAAGGACAGATTAGTGAGAAGCACTGAAGCTTTCTTT.

CDR3 coding DNA: TGTGCCACCAGCAGAGGGGTTCAGGGCCTCGCCACTGAAGCTTTCTTT. Its protein product is CATSRGVQGLATEAFF. The chain employs TRBV15 and TRBJ1-1, with D possibly matching TRBD1 (5 bases). V was cut by 1 base and J by 4 bases, with 16 bases left in between. CDR1 and CDR2 from the germline V gene are LNHNV and YYDKDF (reference sequence). CDR3 length: 16 amino acids.

This chain joins TRBV6-5 and TRBJ2-7; D could derive from TRBD1 or TRBD2 (6 bases each). Germline CDR1 MNHEY, CDR2 SVGAGI. V shed 7 bases and J shed 2 bases, with 15 bases lying between them. CDR3 size: 14 residues. As DNA, the CDR3 is TGTGCCAGCATAGTGAGGGGGGATGCCTACGAGCAGTACTTC. This sequence encodes CASIVRGDAYEQYF.

This clone is a singleton in its sample. This rearrangement joins TRBV19 to TRBJ2-6; 8 nucleotides match TRBD2. Germline-derived CDR1 and CDR2 are LNHDA and SQIVND (reference sequence). Trimming removed 6 bases from V and 0 bases from J; junction bases left unmatched: 7. This CDR3 comprises 17 residues. The DNA for the CDR3 is TGTGCCAGTAGCCCAGCGGGAGCCAGCTCTGGGGCCAACGTCCTGACTTTC. As protein: CASSPAGASSGANVLTF.

V gene TRBV6-4 combines with J gene TRBJ2-1; 10 bases agree with TRBD2. Germline V lookup: CDR1 MRHNA, CDR2 SNTAGT. J gave up 4 bases and V 4 bases, and 10 bases lay outside the gene matches. There are 17 residues in the CDR3. Written as DNA, the CDR3 is TGTGCCAGCAGTGCCTCTCTACTAGCGGGACCTTACAATGAGCAGTTCTTC. It codes for CASSASLLAGPYNEQFF.

This clone occurred once. The V call is TRBV4-1, the J call TRBJ2-5; 7 bases align to TRBD2. The V segment lost 1 base and the J segment 5 bases; nucleotides outside the gene matches: 7. CDR1 and CDR2 (germline): MGHRA, YSYEKL. This CDR3 comprises 15 residues. This chain's CDR3 is CASSQGTGGFETQYF. CDR3 coding DNA: TGCGCCAGCAGCCAAGGCACCGGGGGGTTCGAGACCCAGTACTTC.

This clone was found a few times. The rearrangement links TRBV19 to TRBJ1-5, with 7 bases fitting TRBD1. CDR1 LNHDA and CDR2 SQIVND come from the germline V gene (reference sequence). The CDR3 totals 14 residues. J was trimmed by 6 bases and V by 7 bases; bases with no gene match: 9. The CDR3 is CASTMDRWSQPQHF. The CDR3 DNA reads as TGTGCCAGTACCATGGACAGGTGGAGTCAGCCCCAGCATTTT.

The chain is built from TRBV28 and TRBJ1-2; D perhaps matches TRBD1 (6 bases). The ends were cut back, 3 bases at V and 4 bases at J, with 15 bases in the middle. The CDR3 extends over 15 amino acids. From germline, CDR1 is MDHEN and CDR2 SYDVKM. The CDR3, as DNA: TGTGCCAGCAGTTTGAGTACGAAGGGGGGCTATGGCTACACCTTC. Protein: CASSLSTKGGYGYTF.

This clone was detected only once. V and J are TRBV29-1 and TRBJ2-2, with D tentatively TRBD1 (5 bases). V lost 6 bases to trimming and J lost 4 bases, with 12 bases between them. The CDR3 sequence is 13 residues long. Germline-derived CDR1 and CDR2 are SQVTM and ANQGSEA. The chain's CDR3 is CSVQTAFTGELFF. CDR3 DNA: TGCAGCGTCCAGACAGCGTTCACCGGGGAGCTGTTTTTT.

This chain connects TRBV6-1 to TRBJ1-1; D remains ambiguous. The CDR3 extends over 10 amino acids. The germline V gene encodes CDR1 MNHNS and CDR2 SASEGT. Trimming left V 3 bases short and J 5 bases short, with 1 base between. The CDR3 sequence: CASSETEAFF. The CDR3 DNA sequence: TGTGCCAGCAGTGAGACTGAAGCTTTCTTT.

The chain recombines TRBV12-1 with TRBJ1-6. TRBV12-1 is assigned pseudogene status. The CDR3 has 15 residues. The CDR3 region is CASSFAGSYNSPLHF. Here the CDR3 DNA reads TGTGCCAGCAGCTTTGCAGGCTCCTATAATTCACCCCTCCACTTT.

The rearrangement uses TRBV7-9 and TRBJ1-4; tentative D call: TRBD1 (5 bases). Between the trimmed V and J ends, which lost 0 bases and 8 bases, there was a span of 13 bases. The CDR3 loop spans 15 amino acids. Germline loops: CDR1 SEHNR, CDR2 FQNEAQ (reference sequence). CDR3 loop: CASSLAKGLGEKLFF. The CDR3 DNA follows: TGTGCCAGCAGCTTAGCAAAGGGGTTGGGGGAAAAACTGTTTTTT.

The rearrangement uses TRBV30 and TRBJ1-2; 10 bases map to TRBD1. Germline V gene lookup returns CDR1 GTSNPN and CDR2 SVGIG (reference sequence). V lost 1 base to trimming and J lost 2 bases; unmatched junction nucleotides: 4. The CDR3 has 15 residues. DNA for the CDR3: TGTGCCTGGAGTGCCGGGACAGGGGACAACTATGGCTACACCTTC. Translating gives CAWSAGTGDNYGYTF. The full variable domain, completed using reference TRBV30 and TRBJ1-2, is SQTIHQWPATLVQPVGSPLSLECTVEGTSNPNLYWYRQAAGRGLQLLFYSVGIGQISSEVPQNLSASRPQDRQFILSSKKLLLSDSGFYLCAWSAGTGDNYGYTFGSGTRLTVV.

This clone was counted a single time. The CDR3 DNA sequence: TGTGCCAGCAGTTCACGGGGGGTAGATACGTATGGCTACACCTTC. Translating gives CASSSRGVDTYGYTF. The J gene is TRBJ1-2, the V gene TRBV6-5; D may be TRBD1 (5 bases). Trimming pared 4 bases from V and 5 bases from J, leaving 17 bases between. CDR1 is MNHEY and CDR2 is SVGAGI in the germline V gene. The CDR3 has 15 residues.

This sequence joins TRBV19 and TRBJ1-1; D is possibly TRBD1 (6 bases). Germline CDR1 and CDR2: LNHDA and SQIVND (reference sequence). The V and J ends lost 3 bases and 3 bases respectively, with 11 bases between them. There are 14 residues in the CDR3. In nucleotides, the CDR3 is TGTGCCAGTAGTATGGGGGGGGCCGACACTGAAGCTTTCTTT. This gives the protein CASSMGGADTEAFF. Looking up the rest from reference TRBV19 and TRBJ1-1 gives the full variable domain: DGGITQSPKYLFRKEGQNVTLSCEQNLNHDAMYWYRQDPGQGLRLIYYSQIVNDFQKGDIAEGYSVSREKKESFPLTVTSAQKNPTAFYLCASSMGGADTEAFFGQGTRLTVV.

The J gene is TRBJ2-3, the V gene TRBV5-1; 9 bases agree with TRBD2. J lost 6 bases, V lost 1 base, and 9 bases had no gene match. CDR1 and CDR2 (germline): SGHRS, YFSETQ. CDR3 length: 16 residues. In DNA form, the CDR3 reads TGCGCCAGCAGCTTGCGCGCGGGAGGGCCACGGGATACGCAGTATTTT. Residues: CASSLRAGGPRDTQYF.

The chain uses TRBV19 and TRBJ1-1; 10 bases are a match to TRBD1. This CDR3 comprises 15 residues. Germline values: CDR1 LNHDA, CDR2 SQIVND (reference sequence). J lost 6 bases, V lost 5 bases, and 9 bases had no gene match. The CDR3 DNA sequence: TGTGCCAGTAGTCTATCGGGACAGGGGTTCGCTGAAGCTTTCTTT. This encodes CASSLSGQGFAEAFF.

The sample holds one count of this clone. The V gene is TRBV24-1, the J gene TRBJ1-1; TRBD1 might be the D (6 bases). Germline V gene lookup returns CDR1 KGHDR and CDR2 SFDVKD. The CDR3 is 14 amino acids. Trimming pared 5 bases from V and 8 bases from J, leaving 17 bases between. CDR3 DNA: TGTGCCACCAGTGGTTGGGACACCGGGGGGGAAGCTTTCTTT. This codes for CATSGWDTGGEAFF.

CDR3 DNA sequence: TGCGCCAGCAGCCAAGCATTGACAGCGCAAAGCAATCAGCCCCAGCATTTT. Its protein product is CASSQALTAQSNQPQHF. The chain uses TRBV4-1 and TRBJ1-5; maybe TRBD1 (5 bases). This CDR3 spans 17 amino acids. V lost 1 base, J lost 1 base, and 14 bases lay in between. CDR1 is MGHRA, CDR2 YSYEKL, per germline.

The chain combines TRBV25-1 with TRBJ2-1; D is unclear. V lost 3 bases, J lost 3 bases, and 12 bases lay in between. CDR3 size: 15 residues. Germline CDR1 is MGHDK and CDR2 is SYGVNS. The CDR3 coding sequence is TGTGCCAGCAGTGACCCGACATTTTACTACAATGAGCAGTTCTTC. This translates into CASSDPTFYYNEQFF.

The CDR3 sequence is CASSLAPLPGYTF. DNA for the CDR3: TGTGCCAGCAGCTTGGCCCCCCTGCCTGGCTACACCTTC. V gene TRBV5-4 combines with J gene TRBJ1-2; D is undetermined. V lost 0 bases and J 7 bases, leaving 10 bases between the germline ends. The CDR3 sequence is 13 residues long. Germline lookup yields CDR1 SGHNT and CDR2 YYREEE (reference sequence).